This T cell receptor beta chain was observed in a study of monozygotic twins with inflammatory bowel disease. After skipping T cell sorting, the authors isolated total RNA from whole blood. There are 16 residues in the CDR3. Germline V gene data show CDR1 as SGHDT and CDR2 as YYEEEE. Making each TCR library took 3,000 to 4,500 ng of total RNA. After re-calling the 5' RACE reads, TCRdb lists one entry per CDR3 protein, DNA absent. This specimen shows about 210,000 distinct CDR3 sequences; the ten leading clones hold around 1.5%. The chain is built from TRBV5-6 and TRBJ2-5; TCRdb picks TRBD2, but there is no DNA to check that call. This sequence originates from a human donor with ulcerative colitis or Crohn's disease, or a healthy co-twin of an affected twin (not recorded which). Material for sequencing was blood. CDR3 protein: CASSLAKGTYQETQYF.